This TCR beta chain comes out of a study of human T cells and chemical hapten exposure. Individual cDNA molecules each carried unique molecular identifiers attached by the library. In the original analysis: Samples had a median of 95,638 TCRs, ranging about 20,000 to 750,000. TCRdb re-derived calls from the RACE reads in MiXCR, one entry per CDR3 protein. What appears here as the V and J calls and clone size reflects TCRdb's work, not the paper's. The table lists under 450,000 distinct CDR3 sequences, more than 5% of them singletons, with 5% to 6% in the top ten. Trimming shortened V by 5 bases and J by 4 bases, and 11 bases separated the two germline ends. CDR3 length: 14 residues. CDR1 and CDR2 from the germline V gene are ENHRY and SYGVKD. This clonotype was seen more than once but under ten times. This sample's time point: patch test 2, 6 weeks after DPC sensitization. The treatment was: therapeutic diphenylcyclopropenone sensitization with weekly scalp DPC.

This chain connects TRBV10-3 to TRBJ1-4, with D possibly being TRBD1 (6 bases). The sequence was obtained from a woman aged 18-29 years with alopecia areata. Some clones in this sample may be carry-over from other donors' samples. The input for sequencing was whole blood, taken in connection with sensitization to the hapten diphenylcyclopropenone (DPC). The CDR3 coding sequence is TGTGCCATCAGTATTGGGGGCGGTAATGAAAAACTGTTTTTT. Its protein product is CAISIGGGNEKLFF.